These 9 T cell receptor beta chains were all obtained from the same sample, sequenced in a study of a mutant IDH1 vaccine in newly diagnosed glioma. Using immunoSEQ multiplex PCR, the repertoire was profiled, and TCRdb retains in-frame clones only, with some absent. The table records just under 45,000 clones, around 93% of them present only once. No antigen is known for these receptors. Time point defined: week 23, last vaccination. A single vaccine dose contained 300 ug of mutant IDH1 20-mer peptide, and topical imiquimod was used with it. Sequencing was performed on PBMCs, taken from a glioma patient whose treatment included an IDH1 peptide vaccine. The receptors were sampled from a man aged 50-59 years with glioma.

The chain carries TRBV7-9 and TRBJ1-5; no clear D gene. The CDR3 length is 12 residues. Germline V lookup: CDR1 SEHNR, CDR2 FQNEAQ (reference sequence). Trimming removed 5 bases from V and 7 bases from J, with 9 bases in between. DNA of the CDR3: TGTGCCAGCAGCCCCGGTAGCCAGCCCCAGCATTTT. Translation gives CASSPGSQPQHF.

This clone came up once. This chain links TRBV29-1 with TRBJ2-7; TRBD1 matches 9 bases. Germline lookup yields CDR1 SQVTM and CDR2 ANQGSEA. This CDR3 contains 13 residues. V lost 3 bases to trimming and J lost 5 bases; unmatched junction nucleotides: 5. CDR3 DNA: TGCAGCGTTGATGGGGACAGGGTCCACGAGCAGTACTTC. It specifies CSVDGDRVHEQYF.

The CDR3 DNA reads as TGCGCCAGCTACGGAAATCCGAGACTGGGGGGCGGGGAGCTGTTTTTT. The encoded protein is CASYGNPRLGGGELFF. The rearrangement links TRBV5-1 to TRBJ2-2, with TRBD2 as a possible D gene (6 bases). Trimming took off 7 bases at V and 7 bases at J, with 23 bases between the two ends. The CDR3 covers 16 residues. Germline V gene data show CDR1 as SGHRS and CDR2 as YFSETQ.

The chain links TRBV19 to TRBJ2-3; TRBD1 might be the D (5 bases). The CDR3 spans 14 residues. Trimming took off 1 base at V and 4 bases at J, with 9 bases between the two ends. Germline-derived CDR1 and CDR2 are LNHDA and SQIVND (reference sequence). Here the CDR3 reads CASSIAQGPDTQYF. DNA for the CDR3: TGTGCCAGTAGTATAGCCCAGGGTCCAGATACGCAGTATTTT.

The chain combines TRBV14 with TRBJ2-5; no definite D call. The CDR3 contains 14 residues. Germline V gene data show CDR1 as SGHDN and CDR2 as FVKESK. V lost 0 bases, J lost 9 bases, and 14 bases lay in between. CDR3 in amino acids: CASSQDSGFGAQYF. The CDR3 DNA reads TGTGCCAGCAGCCAAGATAGTGGTTTTGGGGCCCAGTACTTC.

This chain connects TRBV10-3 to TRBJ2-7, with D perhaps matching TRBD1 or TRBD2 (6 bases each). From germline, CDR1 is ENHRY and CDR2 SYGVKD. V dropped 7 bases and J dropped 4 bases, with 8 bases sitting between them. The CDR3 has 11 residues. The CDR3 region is CAIKGGYEQYF. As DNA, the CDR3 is TGTGCCATCAAGGGGGGTTACGAGCAGTACTTC.

CDR3 residues: CASSVGSLGTDTQYF. In DNA form, the CDR3 reads TGTGCCAGCAGCGTAGGTTCACTTGGCACAGATACGCAGTATTTT. The genes are TRBV9 and TRBJ2-3; D is undetermined. The V end lost 0 bases, the J end lost 1 base, and 9 bases lay between the germline ends. The germline CDR1 and CDR2 sequences are SGDLS and YYNGEE. This CDR3 comprises 15 residues.

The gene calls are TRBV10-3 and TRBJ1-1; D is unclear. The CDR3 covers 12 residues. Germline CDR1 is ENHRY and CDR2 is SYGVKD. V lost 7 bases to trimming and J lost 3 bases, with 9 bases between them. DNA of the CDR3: TGTGCCATCAAGAGGGCGGACACTGAAGCTTTCTTT. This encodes CAIKRADTEAFF.

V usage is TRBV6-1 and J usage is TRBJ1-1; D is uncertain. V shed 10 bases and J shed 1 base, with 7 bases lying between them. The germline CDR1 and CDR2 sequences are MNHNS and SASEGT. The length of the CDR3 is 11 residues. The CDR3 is CATQKNTEAFF. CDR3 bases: TGTGCCACACAAAAGAACACTGAAGCTTTCTTT.